These T cell receptor beta chains were read from a single sample in a study of blood T cell repertoires in COVID-19. Data came from immunoSEQ multiplex PCR; TCRdb stores just in-frame clones and leaves some out. The sample carries approximately 220,000 clones, around 90% recorded once. The specimen was PBMCs or T cells enriched from blood (not recorded which). Source of these receptors: a woman aged 30 to 39 with acute COVID-19. CDR3s include the opening cysteine and the closing phenylalanine or tryptophan.

TRBV5-1	TRBJ1-4	CASSAWDSGVLDEKLFF
TRBV6-5	TRBJ1-4	CASSYSRTVNEKLFF
TRBV10-2	TRBJ2-5	CASSDGYQETQYF
TRBV7-9	TRBJ2-5	CASSGSPTGVAETQYF
TRBV10-3	TRBJ2-3	CAISEYSGGLLNTQYF
TRBV30	TRBJ1-5	CAWSSPGGTNQPQHF
TRBV4-3	TRBJ2-7	CASSQGGEGIYEQYF
TRBV4-1	TRBJ1-6	CASSLETGQMHF
TRBV5-1	TRBJ1-4	CASTPGQGNEKLFF
TRBV27	TRBJ1-5	CASSRTGSAQPQHF
TRBV6-5	TRBJ1-1	CASVKEEGSEAFF
TRBV5-1	TRBJ2-7	CASSYLPATSGVGRYEQYF
TRBV7-2	TRBJ1-4	CASSLAQGRLNEKLFF
TRBV27	TRBJ1-1	CASSYDGGDTEAFF